The rows below give T cell receptor beta chains drawn from one sample of a study of cytomegalovirus exposure and HLA in healthy donors. The repertoire was sequenced with immunoSEQ multiplex PCR; TCRdb's copy has only in-frame clones and lacks some. The sample has fewer than 200,000 clones, more than 65% seen once. Material for sequencing was PBMCs. These receptors were obtained from a woman in her thirties or forties in good health and CMV-seropositive. CDR3s include the opening cysteine and the closing phenylalanine or tryptophan. The D gene is left open where the match is weak. Clone size is not always given. Where it is, it says once, few, many or a class for expanded clones.

CDR3nt,CDR3aa,j_gene,abundance,v_gene,d_gene
TGTGCCAGCAGCGCATTAAGCGGGAGATACGAAAATAACTACGAGCAGTACTTC,CASSALSGRYENNYEQYF,TRBJ2-7,.,TRBV9,TRBD2
TGTGCCAGCACGCAGGGGGAAAACATTCAGTACTTC,CASTQGENIQYF,TRBJ2-4,.,TRBV28,TRBD1
TGTGCCAGTAGCCAGGGGGCGGGGGGCACAGATACGCAGTATTTT,CASSQGAGGTDTQYF,TRBJ2-3,once,TRBV19,.
TGTGCCAGCAGCGAATTCCATTCGGGAAGCCAAGAGACCCAGTACTTC,CASSEFHSGSQETQYF,TRBJ2-5,.,TRBV4-2,.
TGTGCAAGTCGCCACCTCCTCCCCCAGCGGGGGGCGGAAGAGACCCAGTACTTC,CASRHLLPQRGAEETQYF,TRBJ2-5,.,TRBV12-2,.
TGTGCCAGCAGCAAAGGGGGGCAATCCATACGGACAGGAACTTCCATTTACTATGGCTACACCTTC,CASSKGGQSIRTGTSIYYGYTF,TRBJ1-2,once,TRBV21-1,.
TGTGCCAGCAGCTTGAGGCGGAGTAGCTCCTACGAGCAGTACTTC,CASSLRRSSSYEQYF,TRBJ2-7,.,TRBV5-6,.
TGCAGCGTTGAAGAAGTCAGGGGCGGTTTTGGCTACACCTTC,CSVEEVRGGFGYTF,TRBJ1-2,.,TRBV29-1,.
TGTGCCAGCAGCTTCTACAGAGCGGGAGCTTGGGAGCAGTACTTC,CASSFYRAGAWEQYF,TRBJ2-7,.,TRBV7-2,TRBD2
TGTGCCAGCAGCTTAACGCTAGCGGGAGGAACCGGGGAGCTGTTTTTT,CASSLTLAGGTGELFF,TRBJ2-2,once,TRBV7-3,TRBD2
TGTGCCAGCAGCCCCAGGACAGGGTTGAATGAAAAACTGTTTTTT,CASSPRTGLNEKLFF,TRBJ1-4,few,TRBV2,TRBD1
TGCAGCGTCGTCCTGACAGGGAGGGAGACCCAGTACTTC,CSVVLTGRETQYF,TRBJ2-5,few,TRBV29-1,.
TGTGCCAGCAGCAGGACAGGGGGGTATGCCGAGCAGTACTTC,CASSRTGGYAEQYF,TRBJ2-7,.,TRBV5-6,TRBD1
TGTGCCAGCAGTTACGGGCGGGAGGTAAACGAGCAGTACTTC,CASSYGREVNEQYF,TRBJ2-7,few,TRBV6-6,TRBD2
TGTTCCAGCAGCAGTCCGGGATCACCCCTCCACTTT,CSSSSPGSPLHF,TRBJ1-6,few,TRBV7-9,.
TGTGCCAGCAGTTTAGGGGGCGGCACTGAAGCTTTCTTT,CASSLGGGTEAFF,TRBJ1-1,.,TRBV28,.
TGCGCCAGCAGCTTGTTGCAGGAGGCCGACCAAGAGACCCAGTACTTC,CASSLLQEADQETQYF,TRBJ2-5,.,TRBV5-1,.
TGTGCCGAAAGGAGGCCCCCCGGAGAGCAGTACTTC,CAERRPPGEQYF,TRBJ2-7,.,TRBV7-8,.
TGTGCCAGCAGCTTACAGGGGAAGGCCACTGAAGCTTTCTTT,CASSLQGKATEAFF,TRBJ1-1,.,TRBV11-1,.
TGTGCCAGCCAATACGGGGGTAGCAATCAGCCCCAGCATTTT,CASQYGGSNQPQHF,TRBJ1-5,.,TRBV28,.
TGTGCCAGTAGCCGGACCAGGGTACAGCCCCAGCATTTT,CASSRTRVQPQHF,TRBJ1-5,.,TRBV19,.
TGCGCCAGCAGCTTGGGGGCTCCGGGACAGGGGCCCTACGAGCAGTACTTC,CASSLGAPGQGPYEQYF,TRBJ2-7,.,TRBV5-1,TRBD1
TGTGCCAGCAGCGAGCAACTTGATCAGCCCCAGCATTTT,CASSEQLDQPQHF,TRBJ1-5,.,TRBV7-2,.
TGTGCCAGTACCCACAGGGGGGTTAGCAATCAGCCCCAGCATTTT,CASTHRGVSNQPQHF,TRBJ1-5,.,TRBV19,TRBD1
TGTGCCAGCTCACTGCTCAGGGATCAGCCCCAGCATTTT,CASSLLRDQPQHF,TRBJ1-5,.,TRBV18,.
TGTGCCAGCAGTTCGACAGGGGTGACTGAAGCTTTCTTT,CASSSTGVTEAFF,TRBJ1-1,.,TRBV28,TRBD1
TGTGCCAGTAGTATAACGGGACAGGGCAACTACTATGGCTACACCTTC,CASSITGQGNYYGYTF,TRBJ1-2,few,TRBV19,TRBD1
TGTGCCAGCAGTGCGAGGACAGGATACAATCAGCCCCAGAATTTT,CASSARTGYNQPQNF,TRBJ1-5,.,TRBV27,TRBD1
TGTGCCAGCAGCTCGCGACTAGCGGGGGCACAAGAGACCCAGTACTTC,CASSSRLAGAQETQYF,TRBJ2-5,.,TRBV5-4,TRBD2
TGCGCCAGCAGCTCACGGACAGGTCTTGCCTACGAGCAGTACTTC,CASSSRTGLAYEQYF,TRBJ2-7,.,TRBV5-1,TRBD1
TGTGCCAGCAGTTTAAAACGGACAGGGGCTCAGCCCCAGCATTTT,CASSLKRTGAQPQHF,TRBJ1-5,.,TRBV27,TRBD1
TGTGCCAGTATGCTAGACTACGGCACAGATACGCAGTATTTT,CASMLDYGTDTQYF,TRBJ2-3,once,TRBV19,.
TGTGCCAGCAGCTTAGGAGGTGACGAGGTGGTGCACACCATATATTTT,CASSLGGDEVVHTIYF,TRBJ1-3,few,TRBV7-2,.
TGTGCCAGTAGTCAGCGGGGTGTTGGAAACACCATATATTTT,CASSQRGVGNTIYF,TRBJ1-3,.,TRBV19,.
TGTGCCAGCAGTCAGGGTTTGCAAGAGACCCAGTACTTC,CASSQGLQETQYF,TRBJ2-5,.,TRBV6-1,.
TGTGCCAGCAGCCAAGAACGGGGGGGAAGATACAATGAGCAGTTCTTC,CASSQERGGRYNEQFF,TRBJ2-1,once,TRBV14,TRBD2
TGCAGCGTACGGGGTTACTACGAGCAGTACTTC,CSVRGYYEQYF,TRBJ2-7,.,TRBV29-1,.
TGTGCCAGCCTAAAAGACAGGAACACTGAAGCTTTCTTT,CASLKDRNTEAFF,TRBJ1-1,.,TRBV6-6,.
TGTGCCAGCAGTTTCGGACAGGTCAATCAGCCCCAGCATTTT,CASSFGQVNQPQHF,TRBJ1-5,.,TRBV27,TRBD1
TGTGCCAGCAGCTTAACTCGTCTAGCGGAGCAGTTCTTC,CASSLTRLAEQFF,TRBJ2-1,.,TRBV7-3,.
TGTGCCACCACCGGTGGCTACACCTTC,CATTGGYTF,TRBJ1-2,.,TRBV7-2,.
TGTGCCTCGGGGGTAGGGGATTCTGGGGCCAACGTCCTGACTTTC,CASGVGDSGANVLTF,TRBJ2-6,few,TRBV28,.
TGTGCCAGTACTAGCGGGATGGGTGCAGCCCCAGATACGCAGTATTTT,CASTSGMGAAPDTQYF,TRBJ2-3,.,TRBV19,TRBD2